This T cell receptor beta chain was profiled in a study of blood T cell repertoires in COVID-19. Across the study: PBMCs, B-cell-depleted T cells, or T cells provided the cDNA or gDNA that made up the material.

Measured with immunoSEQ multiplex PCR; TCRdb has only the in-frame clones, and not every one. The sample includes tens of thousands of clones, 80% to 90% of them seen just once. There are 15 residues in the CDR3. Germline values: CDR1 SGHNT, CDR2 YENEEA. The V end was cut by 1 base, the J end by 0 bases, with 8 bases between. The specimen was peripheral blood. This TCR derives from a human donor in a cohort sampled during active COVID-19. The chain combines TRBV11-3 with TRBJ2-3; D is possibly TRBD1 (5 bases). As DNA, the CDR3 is TGTGCCAGCAGCTTAGGGGGCCTGAGCACAGATACGCAGTATTTT. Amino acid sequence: CASSLGGLSTDTQYF.